A selection of T cell receptor beta chains follows, all from one sample in a study of regulatory T cells in long-lasting Graves disease. TCRdb re-analysed the multiplex PCR reads in MiXCR, keeping a single row per CDR3 protein. The sample includes around 500,000 distinct CDR3 sequences, approximately 15% of them seen just once. This sample also appeared in a second study, on T cells in Graves' hyperthyroidism and ophthalmopathy.

The source was peripheral blood mononuclear cells (PBMCs), collected at new diagnosis, from a patient treated with antithyroid drugs. The source is a man aged 25 to 40 with Graves disease. The CDR3 runs from the conserved cysteine through the conserved F or W. A D gene is named only where the DNA matches it firmly. Part of the rows lack a size; the others show once, few, many or a class for expanded clones.

d_gene | abundance | j_gene | v_gene | CDR3nt | CDR3aa
TRBD2 | many | TRBJ2-1 | TRBV5-6 | TGTGCCAGCAGCTTGCAGCATCTAGCGGGAGGATTCACCAATGAGCAGTTCTTC | CASSLQHLAGGFTNEQFF
TRBD1 | . | TRBJ1-5 | TRBV7-9 | TGTGCCAGCAGCTCTCGGGACAGCCCGATTTACAATCAGCCCCAGCATTTT | CASSSRDSPIYNQPQHF
. | . | TRBJ2-7 | TRBV20-1 | TGCAGTGCTAGAGATCCGTCTGGGGGGTCCTACGAGCAGTACTTC | CSARDPSGGSYEQYF
TRBD2 | many | TRBJ2-7 | TRBV2 | TGTGCCAGCAGGTCTGAGCGGGGCGCTCCCTACGAGCAGTACTTC | CASRSERGAPYEQYF
. | many | TRBJ2-7 | TRBV12-3/TRBV12-4 | TGTGCCAGCAGTCGGGACATCCCCTACGAGCAGTACTTC | CASSRDIPYEQYF
. | . | TRBJ2-1 | TRBV11-2 | TGTGCCAGCTCACCACCCATCTCCCGGGCGAACAATGAGCAGTTCTTC | CASSPPISRANNEQFF
. | once | TRBJ2-2 | TRBV19 | TGTGCCAGTAGTAAAGCAAGCCTGAACACCGGGGAGCTGTTTTTT | CASSKASLNTGELFF
TRBD2 | many | TRBJ2-7 | TRBV3-1 | TGTGCCAGCGCCAAACGGGACTACACCTACGAGCAGTACTTC | CASAKRDYTYEQYF
TRBD1 | many | TRBJ2-2 | TRBV15 | TGTGCCACCAGTGATAACAGGGGTCTCACCGGGGAGCTGTTTTTT | CATSDNRGLTGELFF
. | . | TRBJ2-3 | TRBV20-1 | TGCAGTGCTAGAGATGCGAGATTCACAGATACGCAGTATTTT | CSARDARFTDTQYF
. | many | TRBJ2-7 | TRBV7-2 | TGTGCCAGCAGCCGCAGGGGGGGTTTAGTAGGGGACTACTCCTACGAGCAGTACTTC | CASSRRGGLVGDYSYEQYF
. | few | TRBJ2-2 | TRBV29-1 | TGCAGCGTTTTGGGTAACACCGGGGAGCTGTTTTTT | CSVLGNTGELFF
. | many | TRBJ2-2 | TRBV24-1 | TGTGCCACCAGTGATGTGGGGCGGGATCCCGGAAAAACCCTCACCGGGGAGCTGTTTTTT | CATSDVGRDPGKTLTGELFF
. | many | TRBJ1-1 | TRBV7-2 | TGTGCCAGCAGCCCTTTTAAGTCCTTCGACCGGGCTTTCTTT | CASSPFKSFDRAFF
. | . | TRBJ2-2 | TRBV7-2 | TGTGCCAGCATCTCTCCCCGAGGTATCGGGGAGCTGTTTTTT | CASISPRGIGELFF
TRBD2 | many | TRBJ2-7 | TRBV29-1 | TGCAGCGTTTATAACCCGGGACTAGATCCCTACGAGCAGTACTTC | CSVYNPGLDPYEQYF
TRBD1 | . | TRBJ2-1 | TRBV7-9 | TGTGCCAGCAGCTCCCAGGAAGCACAGGGGGGCTCCTACAATGAGCAGTTCTTC | CASSSQEAQGGSYNEQFF
TRBD2 | . | TRBJ2-1 | TRBV7-3 | TGTGCCAGCACCGGGGGGGGGGGTGAGCAGTTCTTC | CASTGGGGEQFF
. | . | TRBJ1-5 | TRBV20-1 | TGCAGTGCTAGGGACCAATCCAAGGGCAGCAATCAGCCCCAGCATTTT | CSARDQSKGSNQPQHF
. | many | TRBJ1-2 | TRBV7-3 | TGTGCCAGCAGCTTACGCGGCGGTGACTATGGCTACACCTTC | CASSLRGGDYGYTF
. | many | TRBJ2-3 | TRBV6-2/TRBV6-3 | TGTGCCAGCAAGTATGTCGGCAATCTTGGGAGGGATACGCAGTATTTT | CASKYVGNLGRDTQYF
. | many | TRBJ2-5 | TRBV28 | TGTGCCAGCAGTTTCCCCGGACGGGGAGAGACCCAGTACTTC | CASSFPGRGETQYF
TRBD2 | many | TRBJ2-7 | TRBV7-2 | TGTGCCAGCAGCTTCCGACTAGCGGGAGTAGGAGTATACGAGCAGTACTTC | CASSFRLAGVGVYEQYF
. | many | TRBJ2-3 | TRBV12-3/TRBV12-4 | TGTGCCAGCAGTTTAGTGAGGAAGCGGCCGGGCACAGATACGCAGTATTTT | CASSLVRKRPGTDTQYF
. | . | TRBJ2-5 | TRBV5-1 | TGCGCCAGCAGCTTGGAGGCCGGCGAAGAGACCCAGTACTTC | CASSLEAGEETQYF
TRBD1 | few | TRBJ1-5 | TRBV6-1 | TGTGCCAGCAGGATGACAGGGGGCGATCAGCCCCAGCATTTT | CASRMTGGDQPQHF
. | many | TRBJ1-5 | TRBV19 | TGTGCCAGTAACACAGTCAATCAGCCCCAGCATTTT | CASNTVNQPQHF
TRBD2 | . | TRBJ2-2 | TRBV30 | TGTGCCTGGAGTACCAGCGGGAGTACCGGGGAGCTGTTTTTT | CAWSTSGSTGELFF
TRBD2 | many | TRBJ2-3 | TRBV3-1 | TGTGCCAGCAGCCAGGTTCCGCGGGAGGGCCGTACAGATACGCAGTATTTT | CASSQVPREGRTDTQYF
. | many | TRBJ1-1 | TRBV6-1 | TGTGCCAGCACCCGGGGGGTCCTCGGGCTCACTGAAGCTTTCTTT | CASTRGVLGLTEAFF
. | many | TRBJ2-5 | TRBV12-3/TRBV12-4 | TGTGCCAGCCGGGGGAACCAAGAGACCCAGTACTTC | CASRGNQETQYF
TRBD2 | many | TRBJ2-7 | TRBV20-1 | TGCAGTGCTAGGAGCGGGAGGGGTAACGAGCAGTACTTC | CSARSGRGNEQYF
TRBD1 | . | TRBJ1-1 | TRBV19 | TGTGCCATCAGAAGGGACAGGGAGACTGAAGCTTTCTTT | CAIRRDRETEAFF
TRBD2 | few | TRBJ2-1 | TRBV20-1 | TGCAGTGCTTGGAGACTAGCGGGAGGCCATGAGCAGTTCTTC | CSAWRLAGGHEQFF
. | . | TRBJ2-4 | TRBV7-9 | TGTGCCAGCAGCCCCCCCTTTCCCAAAAACATTCAGTACTTC | CASSPPFPKNIQYF
. | . | TRBJ2-5 | TRBV3-1 | TGTGCCAGCAGCCAAGATCTAGAAGGCAGGGACCGAGGGGAGACCCAGTACTTC | CASSQDLEGRDRGETQYF
TRBD1 | many | TRBJ2-3 | TRBV2 | TGTGCCAGCAGACCAAGGACAGGGGGCACAGATACGCAGTATTTT | CASRPRTGGTDTQYF